This T cell receptor beta chain originates from a study of T cell repertoires in cytomegalovirus infection. Study background: Indications of both CMV infection and matching HLA type were provided by public TCR beta signatures. Study outcomes and limitations: Pooled public TCR beta family frequency picked out CMV carriers with the relevant HLA. Ex vivo responses were dominated by HLA-C-restricted CMV-specific TCR beta clonotypes.

TCRdb reprocessed the reads with MiXCR, giving one entry per CDR3 protein. The sample lists about 310,000 distinct CDR3 sequences; 9.6% were seen once. This clonotype was picked up many times. As yet, its antigen is unknown. This CDR3 has 15 residues. Germline V CDR1 and CDR2: SGHTA, FQGNSA. V lost 5 bases, J lost 11 bases, and 17 bases stayed unmatched. The receptor's source is a human donor in good health (CMV status not recorded). Some clones in this sample may be carry-over from other donors' samples. V usage is TRBV7-2 and J usage is TRBJ1-1; TRBD1 matches 7 bases. Input material: PBMCs. CDR3 protein: CASSGSTGTNLVAFF. DNA for the CDR3: TGTGCCAGCAGCGGTTCGACAGGGACCAACCTCGTGGCTTTCTTT.